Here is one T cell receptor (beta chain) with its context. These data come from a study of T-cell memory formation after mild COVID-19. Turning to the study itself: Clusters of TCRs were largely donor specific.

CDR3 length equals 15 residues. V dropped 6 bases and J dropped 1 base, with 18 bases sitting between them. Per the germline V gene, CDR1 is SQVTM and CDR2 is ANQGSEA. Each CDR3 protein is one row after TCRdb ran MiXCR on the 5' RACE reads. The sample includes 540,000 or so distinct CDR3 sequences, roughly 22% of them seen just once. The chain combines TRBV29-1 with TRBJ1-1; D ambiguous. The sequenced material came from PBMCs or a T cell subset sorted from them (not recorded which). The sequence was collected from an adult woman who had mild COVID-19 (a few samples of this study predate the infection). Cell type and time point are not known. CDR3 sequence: CSVPKYGSTNTEAFF. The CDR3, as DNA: TGCAGCGTCCCTAAGTATGGATCTACGAACACTGAAGCTTTCTTT.